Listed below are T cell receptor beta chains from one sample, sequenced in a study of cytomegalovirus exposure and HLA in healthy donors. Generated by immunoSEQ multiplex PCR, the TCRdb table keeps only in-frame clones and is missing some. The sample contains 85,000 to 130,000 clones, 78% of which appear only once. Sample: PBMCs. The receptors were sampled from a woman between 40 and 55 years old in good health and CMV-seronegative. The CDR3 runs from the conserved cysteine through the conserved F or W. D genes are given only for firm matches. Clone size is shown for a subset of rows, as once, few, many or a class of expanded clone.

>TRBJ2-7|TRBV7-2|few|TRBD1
TGTGCCAGCAGTCGTTACGGGACAGGGTCCTACGAGCAGTACTTC
CASSRYGTGSYEQYF
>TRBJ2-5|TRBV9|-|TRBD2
TGTGCCAGCAGCGGATTAGCGGGGAGCCAAGAGACCCAGTACTTC
CASSGLAGSQETQYF
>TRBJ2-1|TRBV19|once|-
TGTGCCAGTAGTATTGGAGGGTACAATGAGCAGTTCTTC
CASSIGGYNEQFF
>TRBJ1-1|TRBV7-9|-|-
TGTTCCAGCAGCCCCCCAAGGGAGAGAGCTTTCTTT
CSSSPPRERAFF
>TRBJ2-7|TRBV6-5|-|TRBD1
TGTGCCAGCAGTTACTCCCCGACAGGGAACGAGCAGTACTTC
CASSYSPTGNEQYF
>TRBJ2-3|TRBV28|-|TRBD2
TGTGCCAGCAGTTTTAGCCTAGCGGGAGATACGCAGTATTTT
CASSFSLAGDTQYF
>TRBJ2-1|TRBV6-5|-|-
TGTGCCAGCAGTTATGGGGGGAGGACCGTCAATGAGCAGTTCTTC
CASSYGGRTVNEQFF
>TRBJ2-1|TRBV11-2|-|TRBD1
TGTGCCAGCAGCCCGACCCGGGACAGAGACTACAATGAGCAGTTCTTC
CASSPTRDRDYNEQFF
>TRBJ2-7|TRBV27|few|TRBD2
TGTGCCAGCAGTTCCTCCTGGACTAGTTCCTCGACCTCCTACGAGCAGTACTTC
CASSSSWTSSSTSYEQYF
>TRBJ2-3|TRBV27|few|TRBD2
TGTGCCAGCAGTTTATTACTAGCGGGAGTAACAGATACGCAGTATTTT
CASSLLLAGVTDTQYF
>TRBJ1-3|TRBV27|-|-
TGTGCCAGCAGTCTACAGGGCTCTGGAAACACCATATATTTT
CASSLQGSGNTIYF
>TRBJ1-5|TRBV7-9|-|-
TGTGCCAGCAGCTTGACGGGGGGCAATCAGCCCCAGCATTTT
CASSLTGGNQPQHF
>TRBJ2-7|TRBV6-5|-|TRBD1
TGTGCCAGCAGTTACTCGATCGGACAGGGGAGAGCGCAGTACTTC
CASSYSIGQGRAQYF
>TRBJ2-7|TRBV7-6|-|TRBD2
TGTGCCAGCAGCCCCTCGGGAAAGGGAGGGCGGTCCGAGCAGTACTTC
CASSPSGKGGRSEQYF
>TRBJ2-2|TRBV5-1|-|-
TGCGCCAGCAGCTTCGAGTTCCCGGTCACCGGGGAGCTGTTTTTT
CASSFEFPVTGELFF
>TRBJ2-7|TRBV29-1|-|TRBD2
TGCAGCGCCCAGGCCGGGACTAGCGGGGTCGAGCAGTACTTC
CSAQAGTSGVEQYF
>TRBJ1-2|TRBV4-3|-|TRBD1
TGCGCCAGCAGCCATCCGGGACAGGGCTATGGCTACACCTTC
CASSHPGQGYGYTF
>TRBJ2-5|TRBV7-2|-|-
TGTGCCAGCAGCTGGATGACAGGAATAGAGACCCAGTACTTC
CASSWMTGIETQYF
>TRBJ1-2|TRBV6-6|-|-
TGTGCCAGCAGGGGGGGTCGGGACGGCTACACCTTC
CASRGGRDGYTF
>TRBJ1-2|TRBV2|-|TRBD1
TGTGCCAGCAGTGGGGGACAGGGGGACTTTGCATCCGGCTACACCTTC
CASSGGQGDFASGYTF
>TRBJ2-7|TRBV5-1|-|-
TGCGCCAGCAGCTCTCCCAGCAGACTAGGGTACGAGCAGTACTTC
CASSSPSRLGYEQYF
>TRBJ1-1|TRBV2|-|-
TGTGCCAGCAGCGCCGGAGGTCTCTCTGAAGCTTTCTTT
CASSAGGLSEAFF
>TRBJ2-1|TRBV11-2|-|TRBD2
TGTGCCAGCAGCTTTTCCTCCTCCGGACTAGCGGACGAGCAGTTCTTC
CASSFSSSGLADEQFF
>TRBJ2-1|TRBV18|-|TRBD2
TGTGCCAGCTCACCCCGGACTAGCGACCACAATGAGCAGTTCTTC
CASSPRTSDHNEQFF